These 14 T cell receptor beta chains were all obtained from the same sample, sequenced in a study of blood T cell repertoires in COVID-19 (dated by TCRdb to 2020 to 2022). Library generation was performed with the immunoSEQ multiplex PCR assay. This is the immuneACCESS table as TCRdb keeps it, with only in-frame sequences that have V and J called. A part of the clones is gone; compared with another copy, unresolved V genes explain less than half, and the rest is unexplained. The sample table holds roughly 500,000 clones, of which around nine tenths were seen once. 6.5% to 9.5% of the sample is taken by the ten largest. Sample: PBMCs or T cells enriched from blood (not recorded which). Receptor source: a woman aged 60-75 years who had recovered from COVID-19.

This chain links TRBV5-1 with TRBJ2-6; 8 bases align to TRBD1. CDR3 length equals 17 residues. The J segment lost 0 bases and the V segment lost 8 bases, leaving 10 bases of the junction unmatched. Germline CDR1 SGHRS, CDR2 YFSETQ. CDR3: CASGRQGSNSGANVLTF. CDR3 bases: TGCGCCAGTGGAAGACAGGGGTCAAACTCTGGGGCCAACGTCCTGACTTTC.

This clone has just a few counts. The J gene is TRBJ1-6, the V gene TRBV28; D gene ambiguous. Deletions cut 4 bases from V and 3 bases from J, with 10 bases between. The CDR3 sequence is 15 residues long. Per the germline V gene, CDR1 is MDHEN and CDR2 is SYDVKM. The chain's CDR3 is CASSSAANYNSPLHF. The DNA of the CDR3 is TGTGCCAGCAGTTCGGCAGCGAACTATAATTCACCCCTCCACTTT.

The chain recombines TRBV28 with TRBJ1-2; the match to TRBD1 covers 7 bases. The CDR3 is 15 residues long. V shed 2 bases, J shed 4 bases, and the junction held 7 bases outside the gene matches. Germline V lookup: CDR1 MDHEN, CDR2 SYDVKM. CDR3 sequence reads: CASSLPQGIGYGYTF. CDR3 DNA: TGTGCCAGCAGTTTACCACAGGGGATTGGCTATGGCTACACCTTC.

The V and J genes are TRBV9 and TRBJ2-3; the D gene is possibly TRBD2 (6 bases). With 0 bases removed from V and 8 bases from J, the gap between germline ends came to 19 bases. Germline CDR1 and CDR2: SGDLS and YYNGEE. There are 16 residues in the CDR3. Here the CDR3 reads CASSVGDMGWGGTQYF. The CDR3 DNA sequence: TGTGCCAGCAGCGTAGGCGATATGGGGTGGGGAGGTACGCAGTATTTT.

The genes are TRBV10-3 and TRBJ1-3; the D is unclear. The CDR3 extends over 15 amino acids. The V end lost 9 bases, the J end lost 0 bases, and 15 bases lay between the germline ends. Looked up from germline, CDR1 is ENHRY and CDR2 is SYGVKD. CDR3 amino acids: CAIAPQSYSGNTIYF. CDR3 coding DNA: TGTGCCATAGCCCCACAGAGCTACTCTGGAAACACCATATATTTT.

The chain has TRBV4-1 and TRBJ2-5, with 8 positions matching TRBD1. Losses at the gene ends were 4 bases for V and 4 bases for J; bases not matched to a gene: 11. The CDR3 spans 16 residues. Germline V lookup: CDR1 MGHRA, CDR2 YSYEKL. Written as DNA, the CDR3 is TGCGCCAGCAGCCCTATACAGGGGGTGCCGGGAGAGACCCAGTACTTC. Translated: CASSPIQGVPGETQYF.

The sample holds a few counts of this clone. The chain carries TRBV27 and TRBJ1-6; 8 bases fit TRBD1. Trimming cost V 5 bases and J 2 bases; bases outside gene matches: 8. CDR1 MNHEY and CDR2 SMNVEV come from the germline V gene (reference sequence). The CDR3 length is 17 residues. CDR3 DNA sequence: TGTGCCAGCAGTCTCCTGACAGGGGCTCCCTATAATTCACCCCTCCACTTT. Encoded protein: CASSLLTGAPYNSPLHF.

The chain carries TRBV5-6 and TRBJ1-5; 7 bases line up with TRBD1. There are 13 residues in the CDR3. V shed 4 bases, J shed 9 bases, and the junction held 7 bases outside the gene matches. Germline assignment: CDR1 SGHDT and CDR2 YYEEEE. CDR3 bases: TGTGCCAGCAGCCATCAGGGGGGTGGGCCCCAGCATTTT. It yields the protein CASSHQGGGPQHF.

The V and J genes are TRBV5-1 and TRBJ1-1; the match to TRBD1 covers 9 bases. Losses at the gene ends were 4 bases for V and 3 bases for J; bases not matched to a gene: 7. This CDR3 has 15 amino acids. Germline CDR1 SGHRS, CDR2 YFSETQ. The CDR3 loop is CASSDGQGRYTEAFF. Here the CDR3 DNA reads TGCGCCAGCAGCGACGGACAGGGGAGGTACACTGAAGCTTTCTTT.

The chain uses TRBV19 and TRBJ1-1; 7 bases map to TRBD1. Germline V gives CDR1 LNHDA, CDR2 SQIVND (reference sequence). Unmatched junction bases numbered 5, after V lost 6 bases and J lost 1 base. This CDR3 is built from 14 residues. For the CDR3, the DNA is TGTGCCAGTAGCTCTCAGGGGGGGAACACTGAAGCTTTCTTT. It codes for CASSSQGGNTEAFF.

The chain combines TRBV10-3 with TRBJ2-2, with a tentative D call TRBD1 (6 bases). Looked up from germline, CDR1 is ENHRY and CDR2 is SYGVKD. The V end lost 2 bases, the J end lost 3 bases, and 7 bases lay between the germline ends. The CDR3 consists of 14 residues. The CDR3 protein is CAISENRDTGELFF. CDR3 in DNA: TGTGCCATCAGTGAGAACAGGGACACCGGGGAGCTGTTTTTT.

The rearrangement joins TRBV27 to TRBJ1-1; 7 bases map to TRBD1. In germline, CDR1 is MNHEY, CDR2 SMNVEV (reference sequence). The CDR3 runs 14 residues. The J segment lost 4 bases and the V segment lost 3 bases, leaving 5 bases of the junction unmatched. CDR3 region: CASSFGDRATEAFF. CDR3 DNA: TGTGCCAGCAGTTTCGGCGACAGGGCCACTGAAGCTTTCTTT.

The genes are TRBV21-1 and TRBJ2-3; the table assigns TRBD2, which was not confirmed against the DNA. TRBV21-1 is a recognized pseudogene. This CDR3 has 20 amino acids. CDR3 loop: CASRQLPGTSGGRSPDTQYF. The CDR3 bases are TGTGCCAGCAGACAACTGCCCGGGACTAGCGGGGGAAGGTCCCCAGATACGCAGTATTTT.

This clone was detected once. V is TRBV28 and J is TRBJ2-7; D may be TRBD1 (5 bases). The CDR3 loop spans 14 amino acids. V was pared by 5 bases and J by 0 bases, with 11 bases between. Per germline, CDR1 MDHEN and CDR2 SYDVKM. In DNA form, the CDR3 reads TGTGCCAGCAGTAGCCCTCAGGGCTCCTACGAGCAGTACGTC. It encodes CASSSPQGSYEQYV.